This is a list of T cell receptor beta chains from one sample in a study of T cell responses to AZD1222 COVID-19 vaccine. Profiling relied on immunoSEQ multiplex PCR, and the TCRdb table lists in-frame clones only, not all of them. The profile shows around 84,000 clones, approximately 85% of them singletons. Sequencing used peripheral blood, obtained 28 days after the second AZD1222 dose. These receptors came from an adult who received the AZD1222 COVID-19 vaccine. CDR3s include the opening cysteine and the closing phenylalanine or tryptophan. A D gene is named only where the DNA matches it firmly. The size field is filled for only some rows; it gives once, few, many or a size class.

TRBD1	TRBV4-2	NA	TRBJ2-1	TGTGCCAGCAGCCAAGGGCCCGGACAGGAGTACAATGAGCAGTTCTTC	CASSQGPGQEYNEQFF
NA	TRBV6-5	NA	TRBJ2-7	TGTGCCAGCAGAACCGGTAGCATCCACGAGCAGTACTTC	CASRTGSIHEQYF
TRBD1	TRBV10-1	NA	TRBJ2-7	TGCGCCAGCAGTTCGGGACAGTTGGGCGAGCAGTACTTC	CASSSGQLGEQYF
NA	TRBV10-2	NA	TRBJ1-2	TGCGCCAGCAGTGAGAATCTGGGGGCTAGTGGTGGCTACACCTTC	CASSENLGASGGYTF
NA	TRBV5-4	NA	TRBJ2-3	TGTGCCAGCAGCTTGGGAGGGTTTGAATGGGTCACAGATACGCAGTATTTT	CASSLGGFEWVTDTQYF
NA	TRBV9	NA	TRBJ1-2	TGTGCCAGCAGCGTATCGGACAGTAGGGGCTACACCTTC	CASSVSDSRGYTF
NA	TRBV5-5	NA	TRBJ1-4	TGTGCCAGCAGCCTGAGGGGTAACTCTAATGAAAAACTGTTTTTT	CASSLRGNSNEKLFF
NA	TRBV4-2	NA	TRBJ2-5	TGTGCCAGCAGCCAACGGCCCTTAGGTCAGGAACAAGAGACCCAGTACTTC	CASSQRPLGQEQETQYF
NA	TRBV4-1	NA	TRBJ1-6	TGCGCCAGCAGCCAAGATTACACCCGGGTCCCTGAGGTCGGAGATTCACCCCTCCACTTT	CASSQDYTRVPEVGDSPLHF
TRBD1	TRBV30	NA	TRBJ1-2	TGTGCCTGCTCCCCCCGCGGACAGGGAATTAATGGCTACACCTTC	CACSPRGQGINGYTF
NA	TRBV10-3	few	TRBJ1-1	TGTGCCATCAGTGAGACCCGGGGCACCCCTGAAGCTTTCTTT	CAISETRGTPEAFF
NA	TRBV29-1	NA	TRBJ1-4	TGCAGCGTGGACGGGGATAATGAAAAACTGTTTTTT	CSVDGDNEKLFF
NA	TRBV28	NA	TRBJ2-1	TGTGCCAGCAGTTTAAATGTGGGTGGGCAGTTCTTC	CASSLNVGGQFF
NA	TRBV30	NA	TRBJ2-3	TGTGCCTGGGGACGGGAGATTAGCACAGATACGCAGTATTTT	CAWGREISTDTQYF
TRBD1	TRBV7-4	NA	TRBJ1-5	TGTGCCAGCAGCCATGATTCGGGGACAGGGGCAAATCAGCCCCAGCATTTT	CASSHDSGTGANQPQHF
TRBD1	TRBV6-5	NA	TRBJ2-1	TGTGCCAGCACCAGGGGACAGGGGAGGGAGCAGTTCTTC	CASTRGQGREQFF